This T cell receptor beta chain was recovered during a study of beta chain features in type 1 diabetes. Expressed TCRB transcripts were sequenced because the isolated RNA had all been reverse transcribed beforehand. TCRdb's table, derived via immunoSEQ multiplex PCR, lists solely in-frame clones and lacks some. The sample lists approximately 170,000 clones, just over 9% occurring once. CD4+ naive, central memory, regulatory and stem cell-like memory subsets were isolated by sorting on CD45RO/CCR7/CD25/CD127/CD95/CD27. Trimming stripped 5 bases from V and 1 base from J, with 14 bases between. The CDR3 has 15 residues. Germline V CDR1 and CDR2: SGHNT, YYREEE (reference sequence).

The rearrangement joins TRBV5-4 to TRBJ2-3, with TRBD2 as a possible D gene (6 bases). This TCR derives from a woman aged 18-35 years in good health. Sample: central memory CD4+ T cells from blood. In DNA, the CDR3 is TGTGCCAGCAGTCCAACGGGCGGGGGCACAGATACGCAGTATTTT. Its protein product is CASSPTGGGTDTQYF.